This T cell receptor beta chain was observed in a study of CD8 T cells in ankylosing spondylitis. Germline V CDR1 and CDR2: SEHNR, FQNEAQ (reference sequence). The CDR3 length is 13 residues. Trimming took 1 base from V and 5 from J, leaving 9 bases between them. The study's findings and limits: Roughly eight highly homologous variants formed a TCR beta motif that appeared characteristic of ankylosing spondylitis blood.

This clonotype has only a few counts. Its specificity is unknown. MiXCR was run by TCRdb on the 5' RACE reads, yielding one entry per CDR3 protein. This table holds about 500,000 distinct CDR3 sequences, approximately 11% found once. The clonotype comes from a male donor with ankylosing spondylitis. What was sequenced was blood, either unsorted or a sorted T cell fraction (not recorded which). The V and J genes are TRBV7-9 and TRBJ2-7; no definite D call. The CDR3 sequence: CASSLVGSHEQYV. DNA for the CDR3: TGTGCCAGCAGCTTAGTAGGCAGCCACGAGCAGTACGTC.